This T cell receptor (beta chain) was recorded in a study of T-cell memory formation after mild COVID-19. Study-wide results and caveats: Contracting CD4+ clones sat mainly in CM and EM; CD8+ in EMRA. Pre-infection memory carried some responding clones, suggesting that cross-reactive memory joined.

The 5'RACE method, run with constant-segment primers, produced TCR alpha and TCR beta cDNA libraries (carrying sample barcodes and UMIs). From the 5' RACE reads, TCRdb called clonotypes with MiXCR, one entry per CDR3 protein. In the table there are some 160,000 distinct CDR3 sequences, around a third of which are singletons. This clonotype was found a few times. Antigen specificity is unknown. V lost 5 bases and J 2 bases, leaving 16 bases between the germline ends. The CDR3 contains 15 residues. Germline assignment: CDR1 MNHNY and CDR2 SVGAGI (reference sequence). This TCR came from an adult woman who had mild COVID-19 (a few samples of this study predate the infection). Cell type and time point are not known. Sequenced sample: PBMCs or a T cell subset sorted from them (not recorded which). The gene calls are TRBV6-6 and TRBJ2-7; D remains unclear. The CDR3: CASSPTASNTYEQYF. CDR3 in DNA: TGTGCCAGCAGTCCTACAGCGTCCAATACCTACGAGCAGTACTTC.